The T cell receptor (beta chain) described here comes from a study of cytomegalovirus exposure and HLA in healthy donors. Study details: Among the approximately 410 genotyped donors, around 85% were placed in the Caucasian-associated ancestry cluster. Whole-study findings and limits: Among immune exposure information, only CMV serostatus was available.

Remarks on this clone: Its matching antigen is unknown.

Amplification used 60 Vbeta primers and 13 Jbeta primers. In the source study's methods: An analysis performed later counted about 80 million unique TCR beta chains (around 10 million of them shared). Some clones are missing from TCRdb's copy, which holds only in-frame ones; the method was immunoSEQ multiplex PCR. V, J and clone size are those of that table, while D and trimming were read from the DNA. The sample contains around 170,000 clones, roughly 80% of which appear only once. Trimming cost V 1 base and J 8 bases; bases outside gene matches: 5. The CDR3 consists of 14 residues. Germline V gene sequence: CDR1 GTSNPN, CDR2 SVGIG (reference sequence).

This clonotype was sampled from a male donor in good health and CMV-seronegative. The source material was PBMCs. The chain uses TRBV30 and TRBJ1-5; 10 positions match TRBD1. The CDR3 loop is CAWSAGTGAEPQHF. Here the CDR3 DNA reads TGTGCCTGGAGTGCCGGGACAGGGGCTGAGCCCCAGCATTTT.